This T cell receptor (beta chain) was identified during a study of blood T cell repertoires in COVID-19. As for the study in general: Acute and convalescent COVID-19 specimens originated in the United States, Italy and Spain.

The protocol was immunoSEQ multiplex PCR, while the TCRdb copy is restricted to in-frame clones and leaves out a portion. The sample gives around 160,000 clones, roughly 90% of which show up once; roughly 2.1% is in the top ten. CDR1 is LNHNV and CDR2 is YYDKDF in the germline V gene (reference sequence). Trimming cost V 0 bases and J 1 base; bases outside gene matches: 3. This CDR3 has 17 residues. The TCR sequence derives from a man between 18 and 29 years old with acute or convalescent COVID-19. The genes are TRBV15 and TRBJ2-2; 9 positions match TRBD2. The material sequenced was peripheral blood. The CDR3 region is CATSRDLAGKNTGELFF. The DNA of the CDR3 is TGTGCCACCAGCAGAGACCTAGCGGGGAAGAACACCGGGGAGCTGTTTTTT.